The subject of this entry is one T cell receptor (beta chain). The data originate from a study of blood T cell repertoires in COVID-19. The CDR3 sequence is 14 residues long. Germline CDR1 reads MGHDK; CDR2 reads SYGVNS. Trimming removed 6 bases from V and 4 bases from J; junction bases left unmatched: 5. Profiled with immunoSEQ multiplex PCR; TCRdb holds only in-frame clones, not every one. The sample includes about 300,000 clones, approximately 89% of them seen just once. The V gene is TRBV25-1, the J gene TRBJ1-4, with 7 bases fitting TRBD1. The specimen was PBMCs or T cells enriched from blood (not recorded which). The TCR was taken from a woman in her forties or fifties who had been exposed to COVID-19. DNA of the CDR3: TGTGCCAGCAGAAAAACAGGGGTTAATGAAAAACTGTTTTTT. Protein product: CASRKTGVNEKLFF.